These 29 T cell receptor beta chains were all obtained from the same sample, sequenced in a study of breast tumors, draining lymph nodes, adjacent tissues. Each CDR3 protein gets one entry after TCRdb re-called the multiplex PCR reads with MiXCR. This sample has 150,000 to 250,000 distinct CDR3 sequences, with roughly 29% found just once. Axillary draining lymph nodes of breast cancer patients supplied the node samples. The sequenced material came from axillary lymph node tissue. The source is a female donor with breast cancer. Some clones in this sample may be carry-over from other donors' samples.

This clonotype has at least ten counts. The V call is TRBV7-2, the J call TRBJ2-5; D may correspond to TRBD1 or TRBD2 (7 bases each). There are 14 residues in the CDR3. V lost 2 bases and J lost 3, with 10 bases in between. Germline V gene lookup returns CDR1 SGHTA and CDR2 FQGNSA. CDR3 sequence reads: CASSLSGGEETQYF. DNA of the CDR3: TGTGCCAGCAGCTTATCAGGGGGGGAAGAGACCCAGTACTTC.

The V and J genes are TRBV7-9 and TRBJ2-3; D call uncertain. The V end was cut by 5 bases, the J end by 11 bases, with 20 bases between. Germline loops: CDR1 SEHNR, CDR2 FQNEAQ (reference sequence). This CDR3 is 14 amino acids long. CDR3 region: CASSLPRGLNEQYF. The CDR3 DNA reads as TGTGCCAGCAGCCTCCCCCGAGGCCTTAATGAGCAGTATTTT.

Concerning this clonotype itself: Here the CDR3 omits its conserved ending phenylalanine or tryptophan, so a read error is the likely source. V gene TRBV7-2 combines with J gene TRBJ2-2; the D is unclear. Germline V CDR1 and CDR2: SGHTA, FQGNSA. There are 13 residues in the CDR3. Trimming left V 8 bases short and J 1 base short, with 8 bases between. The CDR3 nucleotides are TGTGCCAGCCCGCTGCAGAACACCGGGGAGCTGTTTTTA. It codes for CASPLQNTGELFL.

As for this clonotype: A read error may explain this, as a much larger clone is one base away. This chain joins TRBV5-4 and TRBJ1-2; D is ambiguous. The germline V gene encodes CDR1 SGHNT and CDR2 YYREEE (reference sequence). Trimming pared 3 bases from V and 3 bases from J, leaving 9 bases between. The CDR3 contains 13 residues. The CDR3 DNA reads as TGTGCCAGCAGCTCGGCCGCGGACTATGGCTACACCTTC. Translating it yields CASSSAADYGYTF. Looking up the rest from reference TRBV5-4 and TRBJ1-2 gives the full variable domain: ETGVTQSPTHLIKTRGQQVTLRCSSQSGHNTVSWYQQALGQGPQFIFQYYREEENGRGNFPPRFSGLQFPNYSSELNVNALELDDSALYLCASSSAADYGYTFGSGTRLTVV.

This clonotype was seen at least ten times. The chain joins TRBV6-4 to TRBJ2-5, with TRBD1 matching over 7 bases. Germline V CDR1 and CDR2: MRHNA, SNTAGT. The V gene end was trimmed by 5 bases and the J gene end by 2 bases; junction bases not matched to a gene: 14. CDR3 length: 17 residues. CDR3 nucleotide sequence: TGTGCCAGCAGTCACCCCCGGACAGGCCGAGAACAAGAGACCCAGTACTTC. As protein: CASSHPRTGREQETQYF.

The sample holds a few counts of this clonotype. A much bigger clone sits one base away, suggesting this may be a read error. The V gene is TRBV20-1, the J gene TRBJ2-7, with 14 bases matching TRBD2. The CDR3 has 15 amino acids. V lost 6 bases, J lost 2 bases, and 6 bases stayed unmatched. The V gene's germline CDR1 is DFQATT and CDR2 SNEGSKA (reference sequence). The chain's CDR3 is CSAPGTSGSPYEQYF. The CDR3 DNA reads TGCAGTGCCCCCGGGACTAGCGGGAGTCCCTACGAGCAGTACTTC.

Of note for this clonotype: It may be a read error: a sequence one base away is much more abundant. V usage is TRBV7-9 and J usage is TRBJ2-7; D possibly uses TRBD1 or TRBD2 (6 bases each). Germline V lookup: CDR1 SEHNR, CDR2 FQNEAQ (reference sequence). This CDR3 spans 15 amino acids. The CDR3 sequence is CASSSTGFGTYEQHF. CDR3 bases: TGTGCCAGCAGTTCCACAGGGTTTGGGACTTACGAGCAGCACTTC.

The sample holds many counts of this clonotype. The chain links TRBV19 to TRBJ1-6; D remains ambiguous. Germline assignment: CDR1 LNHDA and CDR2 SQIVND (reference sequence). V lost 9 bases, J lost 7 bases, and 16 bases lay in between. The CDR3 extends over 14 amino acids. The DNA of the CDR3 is TGTGCCAGCCAGCCCCCGACGAAGAATTCACCCCTCCACTTT. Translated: CASQPPTKNSPLHF.

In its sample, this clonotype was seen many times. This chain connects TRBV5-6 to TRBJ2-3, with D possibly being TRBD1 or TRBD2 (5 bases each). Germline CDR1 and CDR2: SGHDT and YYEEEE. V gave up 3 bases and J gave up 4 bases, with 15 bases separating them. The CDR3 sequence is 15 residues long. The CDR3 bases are TGTGCCAGCAGCTGGCCGAGGGGAGTATCAGATACGCAGTATTTT. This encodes CASSWPRGVSDTQYF.

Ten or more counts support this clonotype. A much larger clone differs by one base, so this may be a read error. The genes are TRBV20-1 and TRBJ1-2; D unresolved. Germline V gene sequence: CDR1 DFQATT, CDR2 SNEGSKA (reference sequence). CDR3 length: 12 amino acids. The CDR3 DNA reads TGCAGCAGACTGTCGTCTAACTATGGCTCCACCTTC. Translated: CSRLSSNYGSTF.

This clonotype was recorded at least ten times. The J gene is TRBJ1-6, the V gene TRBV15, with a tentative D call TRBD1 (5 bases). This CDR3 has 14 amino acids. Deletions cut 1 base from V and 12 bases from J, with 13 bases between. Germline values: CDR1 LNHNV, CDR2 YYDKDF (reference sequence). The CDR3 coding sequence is TGTGCCACCAGCAGAGGGGGGGGGAGAGGACCCCTCCACTTT. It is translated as CATSRGGGRGPLHF.

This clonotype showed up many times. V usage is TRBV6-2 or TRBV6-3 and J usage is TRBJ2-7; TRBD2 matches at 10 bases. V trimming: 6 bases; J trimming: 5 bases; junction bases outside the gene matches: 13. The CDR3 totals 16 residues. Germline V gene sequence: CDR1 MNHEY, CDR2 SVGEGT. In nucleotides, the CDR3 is TGTGCCAGCAGCTCCGCCCTAGCGGGAGTAATGAACGAGCAGTACTTC. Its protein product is CASSSALAGVMNEQYF.

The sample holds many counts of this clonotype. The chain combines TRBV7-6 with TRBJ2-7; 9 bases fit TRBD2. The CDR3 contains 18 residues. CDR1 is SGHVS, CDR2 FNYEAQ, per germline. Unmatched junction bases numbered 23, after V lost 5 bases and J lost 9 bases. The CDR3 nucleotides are TGTGCCAGCAGCCAAGGGGGCAGTCGGGGCGGGAGGGCCCCGGCGCAGTACTTC. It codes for CASSQGGSRGGRAPAQYF.

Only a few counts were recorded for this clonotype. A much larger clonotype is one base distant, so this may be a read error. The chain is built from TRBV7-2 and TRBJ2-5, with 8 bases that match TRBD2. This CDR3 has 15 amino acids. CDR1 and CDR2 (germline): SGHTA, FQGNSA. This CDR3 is CASSLELAAGETQHF. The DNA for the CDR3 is TGTGCCAGCAGCTTAGAACTAGCGGCGGGGGAGACCCAGCACTTC.

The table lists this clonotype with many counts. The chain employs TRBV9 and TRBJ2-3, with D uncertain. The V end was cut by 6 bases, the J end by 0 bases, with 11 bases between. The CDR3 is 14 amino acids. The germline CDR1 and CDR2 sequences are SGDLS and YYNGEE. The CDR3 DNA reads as TGTGCCAGCACCCTACGCCCCAGCACAGATACGCAGTATTTT. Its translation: CASTLRPSTDTQYF.

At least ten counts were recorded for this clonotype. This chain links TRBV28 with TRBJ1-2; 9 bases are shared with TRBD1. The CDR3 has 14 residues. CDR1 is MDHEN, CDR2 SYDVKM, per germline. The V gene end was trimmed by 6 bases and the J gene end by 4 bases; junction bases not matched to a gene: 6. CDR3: CASRWDREGYGYTF. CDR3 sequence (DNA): TGTGCCAGCAGGTGGGACAGGGAGGGCTATGGCTACACCTTC.

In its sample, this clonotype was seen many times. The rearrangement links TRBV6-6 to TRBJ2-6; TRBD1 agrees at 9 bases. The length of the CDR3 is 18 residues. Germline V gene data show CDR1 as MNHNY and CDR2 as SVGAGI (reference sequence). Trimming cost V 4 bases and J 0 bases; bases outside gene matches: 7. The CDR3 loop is CASSSTDRGRSGANVLTF. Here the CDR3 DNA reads TGTGCCAGCAGTTCTACGGACAGGGGCCGCTCTGGGGCCAACGTCCTGACTTTC.

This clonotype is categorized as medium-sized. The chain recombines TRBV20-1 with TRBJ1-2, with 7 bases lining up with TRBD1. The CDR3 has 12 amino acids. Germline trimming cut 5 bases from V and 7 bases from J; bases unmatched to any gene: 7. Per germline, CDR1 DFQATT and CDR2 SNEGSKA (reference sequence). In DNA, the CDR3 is TGCAGTGCTGCACAGGGGTCGGGTGGCTACACCTTC. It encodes CSAAQGSGGYTF.

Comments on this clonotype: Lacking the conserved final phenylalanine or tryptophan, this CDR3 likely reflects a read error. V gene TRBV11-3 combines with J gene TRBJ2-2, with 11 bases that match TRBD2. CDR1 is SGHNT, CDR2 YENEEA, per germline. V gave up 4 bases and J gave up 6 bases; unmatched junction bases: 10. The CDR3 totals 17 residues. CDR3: CASSYVIAGGPAGELFL. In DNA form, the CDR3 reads TGTGCCAGCAGCTACGTGATAGCGGGAGGGCCGGCCGGGGAGCTGTTTCTT.

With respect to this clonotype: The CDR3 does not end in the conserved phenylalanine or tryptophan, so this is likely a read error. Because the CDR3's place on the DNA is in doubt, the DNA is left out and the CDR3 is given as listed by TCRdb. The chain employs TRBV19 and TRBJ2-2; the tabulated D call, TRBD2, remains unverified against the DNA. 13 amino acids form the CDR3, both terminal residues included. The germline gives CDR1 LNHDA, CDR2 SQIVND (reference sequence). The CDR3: CASRGVNTGERMS.

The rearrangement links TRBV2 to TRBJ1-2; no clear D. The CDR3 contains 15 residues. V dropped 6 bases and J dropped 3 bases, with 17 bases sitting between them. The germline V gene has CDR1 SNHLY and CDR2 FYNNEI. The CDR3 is CASSHYVEADYGYTF. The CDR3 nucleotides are TGTGCCAGCAGCCACTACGTGGAAGCTGACTATGGCTACACCTTC. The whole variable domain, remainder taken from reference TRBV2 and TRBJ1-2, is EPEVTQTPSHQVTQMGQEVILRCVPISNHLYFYWYRQILGQKVEFLVSFYNNEISEKSEIFDDQFSVERPDGSNFTLKIRSTKLEDSAMYFCASSHYVEADYGYTFGSGTRLTVV.

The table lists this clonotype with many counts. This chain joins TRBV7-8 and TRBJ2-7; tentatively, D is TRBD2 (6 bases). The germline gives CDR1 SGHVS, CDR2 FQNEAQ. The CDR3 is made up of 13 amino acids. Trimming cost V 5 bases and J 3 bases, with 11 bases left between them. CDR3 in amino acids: CASSHSSGYEQYF. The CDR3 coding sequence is TGTGCCAGCAGCCACAGTAGCGGCTACGAGCAGTACTTC.

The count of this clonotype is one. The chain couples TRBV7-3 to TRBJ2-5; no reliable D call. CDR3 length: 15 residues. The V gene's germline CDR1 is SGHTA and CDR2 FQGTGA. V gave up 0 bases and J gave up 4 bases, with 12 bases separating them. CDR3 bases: TGTGCCAGCAGCTTAACCCCCCTGTGGGCAGAGACCCAGTACTTC. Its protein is CASSLTPLWAETQYF.

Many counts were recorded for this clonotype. The CDR3 nucleotides are TGCAGTGCTAGAGGCAGCGGGGATCAGCCCCAGCATTTT. The encoded protein is CSARGSGDQPQHF. The chain couples TRBV20-1 to TRBJ1-5; D gene uncertain. Germline CDR1 and CDR2: DFQATT and SNEGSKA (reference sequence). The length of the CDR3 is 13 residues. V gave up 1 base and J gave up 5 bases, with 9 bases separating them.

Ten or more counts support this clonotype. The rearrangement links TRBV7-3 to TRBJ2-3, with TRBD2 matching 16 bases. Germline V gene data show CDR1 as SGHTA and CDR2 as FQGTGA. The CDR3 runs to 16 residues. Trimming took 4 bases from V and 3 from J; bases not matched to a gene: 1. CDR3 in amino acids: CASSSGLAGGTDTQYF. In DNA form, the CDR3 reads TGTGCCAGCAGCTCGGGACTAGCGGGAGGGACAGATACGCAGTATTTT.

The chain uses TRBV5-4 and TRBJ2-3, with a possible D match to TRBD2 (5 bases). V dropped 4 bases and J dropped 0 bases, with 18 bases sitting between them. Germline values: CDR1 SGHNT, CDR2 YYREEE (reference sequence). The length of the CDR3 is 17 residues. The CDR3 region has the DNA TGTGCCAGCAGCCCGGACGGGGAACTCTTTAGCACAGATACGCAGTATTTT. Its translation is CASSPDGELFSTDTQYF.

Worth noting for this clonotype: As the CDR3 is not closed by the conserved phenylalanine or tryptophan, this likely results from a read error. CDR3 region: CGARQDTYGYTL. The CDR3 coding sequence is TGCGGTGCTAGACAGGACACCTATGGCTACACCCTC. The gene calls are TRBV20-1 and TRBJ1-2; D may be TRBD1 (6 bases). This CDR3 is built from 12 residues. Germline V gene data show CDR1 as DFQATT and CDR2 as SNEGSKA (reference sequence).

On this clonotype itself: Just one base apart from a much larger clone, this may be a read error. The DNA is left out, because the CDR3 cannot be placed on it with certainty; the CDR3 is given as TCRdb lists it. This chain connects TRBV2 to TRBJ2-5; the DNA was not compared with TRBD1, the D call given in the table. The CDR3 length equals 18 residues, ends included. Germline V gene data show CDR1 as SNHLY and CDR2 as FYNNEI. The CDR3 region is CASSEAVGWGAQAKTHYF.

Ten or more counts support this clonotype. CDR3 DNA: TGCGCCAGCAGCTTATTAAACACCGGGGAGCTGTTTTTT. Amino acid sequence: CASSLLNTGELFF. This chain connects TRBV5-1 to TRBJ2-2; the D is unclear. CDR3 size: 13 residues. Germline V gives CDR1 SGHRS, CDR2 YFSETQ. The V end was cut by 2 bases, the J end by 2 bases, with 4 bases between.